This T cell receptor (beta chain) was captured in a study of OX40 agonist ivuxolimab in advanced cancers. Only in-frame clones appear in the TCRdb table, and some are missing; sequencing was by immunoSEQ multiplex PCR. The table has 55,000 to 75,000 clones, roughly nine tenths seen once. Germline V gene data show CDR1 as MNHEY and CDR2 as SMNVEV (reference sequence). The CDR3 has 18 amino acids. The V and J ends lost 5 bases and 4 bases respectively, with 25 bases between them. The sample in question was CD4+ or CD8+ T cells sorted from blood, obtained in a trial of the OX40 agonist ivuxolimab. This rearrangement joins TRBV27 to TRBJ2-3, with D possibly being TRBD2 (6 bases). The clonotype comes from an adult with an advanced solid tumor such as melanoma, head and neck, liver or kidney cancer. The CDR3 DNA reads as TGTGCCAGCAGTCCATTTTTCGTAACCCCGGGGACTTCAGATACGCAGTATTTT. It yields the protein CASSPFFVTPGTSDTQYF.